This passage covers 27 T cell receptor beta chains from one sample sequenced in a study of T cells in Graves' hyperthyroidism and ophthalmopathy. The source material, RNA transcripts, was used to amplify TCR beta CDR3 regions. HTBI primers were employed in a first-round RT-PCR of the TCR CDR3. A single record per CDR3 protein comes from TCRdb applying MiXCR to the multiplex PCR reads. The data contain about 600,000 distinct CDR3 sequences, 14% of them singletons. Source material: blood. These receptor sequences come from a woman between 18 and 30 years old with Graves' ophthalmopathy.

This clonotype was seen ten or more times. Written as DNA, the CDR3 is TGTGCCAGCAGCTTAGACTCGGGCAGGAGGGTCCCTGAAGCTTTCTTT. It encodes CASSLDSGRRVPEAFF. The V gene is TRBV7-2, the J gene TRBJ1-1; D remains unclear. Germline V CDR1 and CDR2: SGHTA, FQGNSA. The V gene lost 1 base and the J gene lost 6 bases, with 18 bases spanning the gap. The CDR3 sequence is 16 residues long.

The sample holds a few counts of this clonotype. The junction departs from germline at one end; a sequencing error may be responsible. The chain joins TRBV6-5 to TRBJ2-3; 7 nucleotides agree with TRBD1. The CDR3 is 13 residues long. CDR1 is MNHEY and CDR2 is SVGAGI in the germline V gene. CDR3 bases: TGTGCCAGCGGTTACAGGGGCGCAGATACGCAGTATTTT. Its protein is CASGYRGADTQYF.

This chain links TRBV4-1 with TRBJ1-2, with D hard to call. V lost 5 bases to trimming and J lost 7 bases, with 20 bases between them. Per germline, CDR1 MGHRA and CDR2 YSYEKL. The CDR3 runs 15 residues. CDR3 residues: CASSSRTPAGGGYTF. CDR3 DNA: TGCGCCAGCAGCTCACGGACCCCGGCGGGAGGTGGCTACACCTTC.

This clonotype was counted only a few times. This chain joins TRBV25-1 and TRBJ2-3, with 9 bases identical to TRBD1. The CDR3 loop spans 16 amino acids. J was trimmed by 9 bases and V by 2 bases; bases with no gene match: 12. Looked up from germline, CDR1 is MGHDK and CDR2 is SYGVNS. The DNA for the CDR3 is TGTGCCAGCAGTGAAGGGACAGGGCCCTTGCGTGGGACGCAGTATTTT. Its protein is CASSEGTGPLRGTQYF.

This clonotype was counted at least ten times. This rearrangement joins TRBV27 to TRBJ2-7; possible D gene TRBD1, 6 bases. CDR1 is MNHEY and CDR2 is SMNVEV in the germline V gene (reference sequence). Deletions cut 6 bases from V and 6 bases from J, with 18 bases between. This CDR3 is built from 14 residues. The CDR3 DNA sequence: TGTGCCAGCAGCCCAATAATGGGGGCCTCCGAGCAGTACTTC. It translates to CASSPIMGASEQYF.

The J gene is TRBJ2-1, the V gene TRBV11-1; TRBD2 agrees at 9 bases. The germline V gene has CDR1 SGHAT and CDR2 FQDESV (reference sequence). V dropped 1 base and J dropped 6; count of bases not matched to a gene: 7. CDR3 length: 16 residues. CDR3: CASSLVLSGSPNEQFF. As DNA, the CDR3 is TGTGCCAGCAGCTTAGTCCTTAGCGGGAGCCCCAATGAGCAGTTCTTC. Combining the CDR3 with reference TRBV11-1 and TRBJ2-1 gives the whole variable domain EAEVAQSPRYKITEKSQAVAFWCDPISGHATLYWYRQILGQGPELLVQFQDESVVDDSQLPKDRFSAERLKGVDSTLKIQPAELGDSAMYLCASSLVLSGSPNEQFFGPGTRLTVL.

This clonotype was seen only a few times. A much larger clone differs from this one at a single base, so this may be a read error. The chain couples TRBV30 to TRBJ1-1; no clear D. The V end lost 7 bases, the J end lost 4 bases, and 10 bases lay between the germline ends. This CDR3 is 11 amino acids long. Germline values: CDR1 GTSNPN, CDR2 SVGIG (reference sequence). CDR3 sequence (DNA): TGTGCCTCTAAACAGAGCACTGAAGCTTTCTTT. Translation gives CASKQSTEAFF.

This clonotype showed up just a few times. This chain joins TRBV30 and TRBJ1-5; tentative D call: TRBD1 (5 bases). CDR3 length: 15 residues. The germline V and J ends were trimmed by 0 bases and 6 bases, with 15 bases remaining between them. Germline loops: CDR1 GTSNPN, CDR2 SVGIG (reference sequence). The CDR3 DNA follows: TGTGCCTGGAGTGTACGGACATCGTCTGGTCAGCCCCAGCATTTT. Translation gives CAWSVRTSSGQPQHF. The whole variable domain, filled in from reference TRBV30 and TRBJ1-5, reads SQTIHQWPATLVQPVGSPLSLECTVEGTSNPNLYWYRQAAGRGLQLLFYSVGIGQISSEVPQNLSASRPQDRQFILSSKKLLLSDSGFYLCAWSVRTSSGQPQHFGDGTRLSIL.

This clonotype was seen at least ten times. The gene calls are TRBV3-1 and TRBJ1-5; no clear D gene. Germline V gene data show CDR1 as LGHDT and CDR2 as YNNKEL (reference sequence). The CDR3 is 13 residues long. V was shortened by 5 bases and J by 7 bases, with 12 bases between the two germline ends. DNA for the CDR3: TGTGCCAGCAGCAATAGGGCCGGGCAGCCCCAGCATTTT. Amino acid sequence: CASSNRAGQPQHF.

This clonotype occurred many times. The V gene is TRBV10-3, the J gene TRBJ1-2; a weak D match, TRBD1 (5 bases). The CDR3 totals 14 residues. The germline V gene has CDR1 ENHRY and CDR2 SYGVKD. Between the trimmed V and J ends, which lost 6 bases and 6 bases, there was a span of 17 bases. CDR3 DNA: TGTGCCATCAGCAGAGAGGGCCAGGGCAATGGCTACACCTTC. It yields the protein CAISREGQGNGYTF.

The V and J genes are TRBV14 and TRBJ2-5; TRBD2 aligns across 12 bases. Trimming cost V 2 bases and J 5 bases; bases outside gene matches: 9. The CDR3 covers 17 residues. Per germline, CDR1 SGHDN and CDR2 FVKESK. DNA for the CDR3: TGTGCCAGCAGCCAACGAGGTAGACTAGCGGGAGTTGAGACCCAGTACTTC. As protein: CASSQRGRLAGVETQYF.

This clonotype occurred a few times. Germline and junction disagree at one end, which may indicate a read error. The CDR3 here is CAGSYSDGGYEQYF. Written as DNA, the CDR3 is TGCGCCGGCAGCTATTCCGACGGCGGCTACGAGCAGTACTTC. The V call is TRBV5-1, the J call TRBJ2-7; D call uncertain. Germline V gene lookup returns CDR1 SGHRS and CDR2 YFSETQ. This CDR3 spans 14 amino acids.

This clonotype was counted at least ten times. The gene calls are TRBV28 and TRBJ1-2, with no clear D. Deletions cut 11 bases from V and 0 bases from J, with 13 bases between. This CDR3 has 13 amino acids. The germline V gene encodes CDR1 MDHEN and CDR2 SYDVKM. In DNA, the CDR3 is TGTGCCGGCGAGAGGGTTACTAACTATGGCTACACCTTC. Its protein product is CAGERVTNYGYTF.

This clonotype showed up many times. V usage is TRBV7-3 and J usage is TRBJ2-1, with 12 bases fitting TRBD1. This CDR3 has 15 residues. CDR1 and CDR2 from the germline V gene are SGHTA and FQGTGA. V was pared by 4 bases and J by 7 bases, with 5 bases of the junction left unmatched. CDR3 bases: TGTGCCAGCAGCTATGGGACAGGGGGCAGAAATGAGCAGTTCTTC. Its protein product is CASSYGTGGRNEQFF.

As concerns this clonotype: A read error may produce the germline difference seen at one junction end. This sequence joins TRBV20-1 and TRBJ1-6; the match to TRBD1 covers 8 bases. This CDR3 spans 16 amino acids. The germline gives CDR1 DFQATT, CDR2 SNEGSKA (reference sequence). The CDR3 loop reads CSTRPLQDREGSPLHF. In nucleotides, the CDR3 is TGCAGTACTAGACCCCTACAGGACAGGGAGGGATCACCCCTCCACTTT.

This clonotype was detected a few times. The V and J genes are TRBV7-3 and TRBJ1-2; 9 bases line up with TRBD1. Germline loops: CDR1 SGHTA, CDR2 FQGTGA. This CDR3 region has 19 residues. The V gene end was trimmed by 6 bases and the J gene end by 2 bases; junction bases not matched to a gene: 19. In DNA, the CDR3 is TGTGCCAGCAGTAGCAGCCCCCGGGACAGGGCTTTTATAAACTATGGCTACACCTTC. This encodes CASSSSPRDRAFINYGYTF. Full variable domain (remainder filled in from reference TRBV7-3 and TRBJ1-2): GAGVSQTPSNKVTEKGKYVELRCDPISGHTALYWYRQSLGQGPEFLIYFQGTGAADDSGLPNDRFFAVRPEGSVSTLKIQRTERGDSAVYLCASSSSPRDRAFINYGYTFGSGTRLTVV.

This clonotype was counted ten times or more. This rearrangement joins TRBV6-2 or TRBV6-3 to TRBJ1-5; D is ambiguous. Germline V CDR1 and CDR2: MNHEY, SVGEGT. The CDR3 runs 14 residues. Trimming left V 5 bases short and J 1 base short, with 9 bases between. For the CDR3, the DNA is TGTGCCAGCAGTCTCGACAACAGCAATCAGCCCCAGCATTTT. Its translation is CASSLDNSNQPQHF.

This clonotype was recorded many times. This sequence joins TRBV7-9 and TRBJ1-2; D gene ambiguous. CDR1 and CDR2 from the germline V gene are SEHNR and FQNEAQ (reference sequence). V was trimmed by 5 bases and J by 6 bases, leaving 19 bases between them. CDR3 length equals 15 residues. The CDR3 DNA reads as TGTGCCAGCAGCACAACTACCCAACCCCGGCATGGCTACACCTTC. Translation: CASSTTTQPRHGYTF. Together with reference TRBV7-9 and TRBJ1-2, the CDR3 gives the full variable domain: DTGVSQNPRHKITKRGQNVTFRCDPISEHNRLYWYRQTLGQGPEFLTYFQNEAQLEKSRLLSDRFSAERPKGSFSTLEIQRTEQGDSAMYLCASSTTTQPRHGYTFGSGTRLTVV.

The rearrangement links TRBV10-3 to TRBJ2-7; 12 nucleotides align to TRBD2. Germline-derived CDR1 and CDR2 are ENHRY and SYGVKD. This CDR3 is built from 15 residues. J was trimmed by 4 bases and V by 5 bases; bases with no gene match: 6. The CDR3 is CAISSGTSGRYEQYF. As DNA, the CDR3 is TGTGCCATCAGTTCCGGGACTAGCGGGCGGTACGAGCAGTACTTC.

Many counts were recorded for this clonotype. This sequence joins TRBV24-1 and TRBJ1-1; D is undetermined. Germline V gene sequence: CDR1 KGHDR, CDR2 SFDVKD. Trimming pared 7 bases from V and 1 base from J, leaving 9 bases between. This CDR3 has 13 residues. CDR3 nucleotide sequence: TGTGCCACCAGGCAGACGGGGAACACTGAAGCTTTCTTT. As protein: CATRQTGNTEAFF.

This clonotype was detected only a few times. The chain couples TRBV10-3 to TRBJ2-1; TRBD2 might be the D (6 bases). CDR1 ENHRY and CDR2 SYGVKD come from the germline V gene. CDR3 length equals 12 residues. Trimming took 8 bases from V and 3 from J, leaving 8 bases between them. The CDR3: CAIGRNYNEQFF. CDR3 DNA: TGTGCCATCGGGAGGAACTACAATGAGCAGTTCTTC.

This clonotype was observed at least ten times. The rearrangement joins TRBV6-1 to TRBJ2-5, with D possibly TRBD1 on 6 matching bases. V was pared by 5 bases and J by 4 bases, with 20 bases between. This CDR3 is built from 16 residues. The germline V gene has CDR1 MNHNS and CDR2 SASEGT. The DNA of the CDR3 is TGTGCCAGCAGTTATTTTCTACAGGGTGAAGGAGAGACCCAGTACTTC. The encoded protein is CASSYFLQGEGETQYF.

Ten or more counts support this clonotype. The chain carries TRBV29-1 and TRBJ1-1, with a possible D match to TRBD1 (6 bases). The germline V and J ends were trimmed by 3 bases and 4 bases, with 18 bases remaining between them. The CDR3 spans 15 residues. Germline V CDR1 and CDR2: SQVTM, ANQGSEA. CDR3 protein: CSVDNGGMVSTEAFF. The CDR3 DNA is TGCAGCGTTGATAACGGGGGCATGGTGAGCACTGAAGCTTTCTTT.

The chain carries TRBV28 and TRBJ2-7; the match to TRBD1 covers 10 bases. The junction had 13 bases not matched to a gene; V was cut back by 5 bases and J by 6 bases. Per the germline V gene, CDR1 is MDHEN and CDR2 is SYDVKM. The length of the CDR3 is 16 residues. CDR3 residues: CASSPRIGTGVPEQYF. DNA for the CDR3: TGTGCCAGCAGTCCGAGGATCGGGACAGGGGTCCCCGAGCAGTACTTC.

There are many counts of this clonotype. The CDR3 nucleotides are TGTGCCAGCAGCCAAGACCCGACCACAGATACGCAGTATTTT. Translated: CASSQDPTTDTQYF. The chain employs TRBV3-1 and TRBJ2-3; the D is unclear. CDR1 and CDR2 from the germline V gene are LGHDT and YNNKEL (reference sequence). V lost 0 bases to trimming and J lost 2 bases, with 6 bases between them. This CDR3 contains 14 residues.

In this sample, this clonotype turned up a few times. CDR3 sequence reads: CASSFQDPGELFF. CDR3 bases: TGTGCCAGCAGTTTCCAGGATCCCGGGGAGCTGTTTTTT. The rearrangement joins TRBV6-1 to TRBJ2-2, with D unclear. This CDR3 region has 13 residues. Germline-derived CDR1 and CDR2 are MNHNS and SASEGT. V shed 5 bases and J shed 6 bases, with 10 bases lying between them.

As to this clonotype: Its ends do not fully match the called genes, so a read error is possible. The rearrangement links TRBV7-8 to TRBJ2-1, with TRBD2 as a possible D gene (9 bases). The CDR3 extends over 17 amino acids. CDR1 and CDR2 (germline): SGHVS, FQNEAQ. CDR3 protein: CAGSLARASGTGNEQFF. CDR3 bases: TGTGCCGGCAGCTTAGCAAGGGCTAGCGGGACAGGAAATGAGCAGTTCTTC.